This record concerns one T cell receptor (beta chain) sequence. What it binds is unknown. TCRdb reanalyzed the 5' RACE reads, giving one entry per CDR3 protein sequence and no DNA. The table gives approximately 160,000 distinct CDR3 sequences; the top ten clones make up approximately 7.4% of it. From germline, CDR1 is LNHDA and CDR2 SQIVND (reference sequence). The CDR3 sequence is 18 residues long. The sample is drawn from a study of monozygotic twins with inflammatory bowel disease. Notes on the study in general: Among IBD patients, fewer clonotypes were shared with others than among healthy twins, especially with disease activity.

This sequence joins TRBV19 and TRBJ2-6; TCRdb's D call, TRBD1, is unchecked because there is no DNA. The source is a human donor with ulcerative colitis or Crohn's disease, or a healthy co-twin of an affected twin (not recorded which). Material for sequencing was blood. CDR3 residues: CASSPLSGLNSGANVLTF.